This T cell receptor (beta chain) was retrieved from a study of CD8+CD57+ T cells in acquired aplastic anemia. On the study more broadly: Sorted CD4+ and CD8+ cells yielded roughly 3.5 ug of DNA on average. Study outcomes and limitations: Shared by patients and controls, 25 to 30 CD8+ CDR3s were abundant in patients.

Patients who underwent sequencing had shown CD8+CD57+ cell expansion by flow cytometry. Patients had received no therapy at the time of blood sampling. At least ten counts were recorded for this clonotype. Its antigen is as yet unknown. Genomic DNA provided the template from which TCR beta VDJ and CDR3 profiles were obtained. Using its own MiXCR run on the reads, TCRdb lists one record per CDR3 protein. This sample yields 120,000 or so distinct CDR3 sequences, of which roughly 40% are seen a single time; 2.6% belongs to the top ten. The TCR was taken from a human donor with aplastic anemia. Sequencing used sorted CD4+, CD8+, or CD8+CD57+ T cells (not recorded which) from PBMCs.

As DNA, the CDR3 is TGTGCCACCAGTGATTTGGACAGCTACACCTTC. Its translation: CATSDLDSYTF. V and J are TRBV24-1 and TRBJ1-2; no reliable D call. The V end lost 0 bases, the J end lost 9 bases, and 4 bases lay between the germline ends. Germline loops: CDR1 KGHDR, CDR2 SFDVKD. The CDR3 is 11 amino acids.